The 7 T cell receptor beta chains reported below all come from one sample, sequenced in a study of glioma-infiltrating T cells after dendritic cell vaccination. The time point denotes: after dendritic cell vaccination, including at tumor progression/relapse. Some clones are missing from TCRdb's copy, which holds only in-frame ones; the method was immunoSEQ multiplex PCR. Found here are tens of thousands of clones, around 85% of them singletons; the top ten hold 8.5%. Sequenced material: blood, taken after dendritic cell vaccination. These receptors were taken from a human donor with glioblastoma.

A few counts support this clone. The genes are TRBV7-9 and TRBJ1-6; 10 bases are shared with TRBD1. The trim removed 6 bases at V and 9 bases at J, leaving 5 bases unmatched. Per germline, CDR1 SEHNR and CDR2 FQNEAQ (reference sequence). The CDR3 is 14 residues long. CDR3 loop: CASRETGGTSPLHF. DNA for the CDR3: TGTGCCAGCAGGGAGACAGGGGGCACTTCACCCCTCCACTTT.

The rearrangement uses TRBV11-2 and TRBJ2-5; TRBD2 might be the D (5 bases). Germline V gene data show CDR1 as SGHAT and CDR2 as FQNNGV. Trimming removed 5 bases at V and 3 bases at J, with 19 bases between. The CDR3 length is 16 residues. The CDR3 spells CASSILGLPMKETQYF. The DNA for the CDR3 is TGTGCCAGCAGCATCCTCGGACTGCCAATGAAAGAGACCCAGTACTTC.

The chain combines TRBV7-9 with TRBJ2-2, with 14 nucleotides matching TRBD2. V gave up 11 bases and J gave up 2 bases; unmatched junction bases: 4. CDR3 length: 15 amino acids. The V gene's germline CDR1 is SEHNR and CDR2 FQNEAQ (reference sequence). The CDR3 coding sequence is TGTGCCTGGGGACTAGCGGGGGATAACACCGGGGAGCTGTTTTTT. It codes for CAWGLAGDNTGELFF.

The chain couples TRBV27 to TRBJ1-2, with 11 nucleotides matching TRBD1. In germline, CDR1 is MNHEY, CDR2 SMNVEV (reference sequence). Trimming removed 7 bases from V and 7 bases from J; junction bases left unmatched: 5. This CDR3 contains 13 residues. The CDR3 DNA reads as TGTGCCAGCACCTCCGGGACAGGGGGTGGCTACACCTTC. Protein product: CASTSGTGGGYTF.

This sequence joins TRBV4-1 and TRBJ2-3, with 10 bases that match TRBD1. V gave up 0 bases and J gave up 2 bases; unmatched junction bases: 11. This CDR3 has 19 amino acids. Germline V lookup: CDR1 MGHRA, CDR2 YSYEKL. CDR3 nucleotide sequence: TGCGCCAGCAGCCAAGATCAATTGGTGGGGACAGGGGCCACAGATACGCAGTATTTT. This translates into CASSQDQLVGTGATDTQYF.

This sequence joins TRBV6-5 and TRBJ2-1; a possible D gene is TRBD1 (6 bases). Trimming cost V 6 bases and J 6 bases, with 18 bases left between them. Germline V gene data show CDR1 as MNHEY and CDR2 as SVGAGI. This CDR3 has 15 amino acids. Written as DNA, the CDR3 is TGTGCCAGCAGCCCCGGGACAACTGTACGCAATGAGCAGTTCTTC. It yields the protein CASSPGTTVRNEQFF.

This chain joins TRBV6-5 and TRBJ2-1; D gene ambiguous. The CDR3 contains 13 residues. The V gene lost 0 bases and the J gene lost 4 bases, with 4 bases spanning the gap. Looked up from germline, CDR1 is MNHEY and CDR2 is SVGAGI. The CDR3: CASSYSEYNEQFF. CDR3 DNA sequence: TGTGCCAGCAGTTACTCGGAGTACAATGAGCAGTTCTTC.